The entry below gives a single T cell receptor beta chain sequence along with its context. All enrollees were about 18 to 89 years old and from approximately 25 US areas. The study counted Cohort 3 donors as recovered given two negative PCRs, clearance, or symptom resolution. The data are from a study of blood T cell repertoires in COVID-19. Study summary: Spain, Italy and the United States supplied samples that represented acute and convalescent COVID-19.

Sequencing was performed with immunoSEQ multiplex PCR; in TCRdb, only in-frame clones are kept and a portion is missing. The repertoire consists of around 390,000 clones, with around nine tenths occurring once and the leading ten covering roughly 9.4%. The CDR3 loop spans 18 amino acids. Looked up from germline, CDR1 is LGHDT and CDR2 is YNNKEL (reference sequence). V was trimmed by 1 base and J by 1 base, leaving 19 bases between them. The chain carries TRBV3-1 (or the pseudogene TRBV3-2) and TRBJ1-1, with TRBD1 as a possible D gene (6 bases). This clonotype was sampled from a woman aged 45-60 years who had recovered from COVID-19. Sequenced: PBMCs or T cells enriched from blood (not recorded which). The CDR3 DNA sequence: TGTGCCAGCAGCCAAGTTTTCCCGCCATTAGGGGGGAACACTGAAGCTTTCTTT. Its protein is CASSQVFPPLGGNTEAFF.